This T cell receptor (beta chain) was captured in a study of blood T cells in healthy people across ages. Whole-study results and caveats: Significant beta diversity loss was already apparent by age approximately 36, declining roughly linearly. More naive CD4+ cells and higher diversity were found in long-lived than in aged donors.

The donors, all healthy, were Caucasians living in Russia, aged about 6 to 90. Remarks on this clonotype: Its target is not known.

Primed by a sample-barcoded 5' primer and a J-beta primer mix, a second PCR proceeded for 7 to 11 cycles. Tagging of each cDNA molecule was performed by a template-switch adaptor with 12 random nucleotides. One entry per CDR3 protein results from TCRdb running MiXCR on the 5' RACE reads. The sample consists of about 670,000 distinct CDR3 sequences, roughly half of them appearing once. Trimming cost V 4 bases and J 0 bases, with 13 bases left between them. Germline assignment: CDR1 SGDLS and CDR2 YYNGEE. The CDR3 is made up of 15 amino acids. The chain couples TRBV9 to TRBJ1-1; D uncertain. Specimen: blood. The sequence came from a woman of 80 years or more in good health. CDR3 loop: CASSPTGQMNTEAFF. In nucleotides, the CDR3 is TGTGCCAGCAGCCCCACGGGCCAAATGAACACTGAAGCTTTCTTT.